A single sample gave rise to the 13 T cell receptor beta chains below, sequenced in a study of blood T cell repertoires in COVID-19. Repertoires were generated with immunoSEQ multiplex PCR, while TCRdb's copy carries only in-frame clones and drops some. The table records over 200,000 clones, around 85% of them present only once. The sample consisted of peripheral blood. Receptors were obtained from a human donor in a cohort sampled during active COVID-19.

CDR3 sequence (DNA): TGTGCCAGCAGTTACCTGAATACCTGGGACAGGGTGAACACTGAAGCTTTCTTT. This gives the protein CASSYLNTWDRVNTEAFF. The V call is TRBV6-2 or TRBV6-3, the J call TRBJ1-1, with 9 bases lining up with TRBD1. Looked up from germline, CDR1 is MNHEY and CDR2 is SVGEGT. The CDR3 contains 18 residues. V lost 2 bases to trimming and J lost 0 bases; unmatched junction nucleotides: 10.

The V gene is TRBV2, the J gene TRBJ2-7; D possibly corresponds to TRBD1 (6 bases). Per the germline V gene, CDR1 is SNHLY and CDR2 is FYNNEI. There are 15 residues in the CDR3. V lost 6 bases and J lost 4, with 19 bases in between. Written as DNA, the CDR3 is TGTGCCAGCAGAAAAACCAGGGGTAATGCGTACGAGCAGTACTTC. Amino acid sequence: CASRKTRGNAYEQYF.

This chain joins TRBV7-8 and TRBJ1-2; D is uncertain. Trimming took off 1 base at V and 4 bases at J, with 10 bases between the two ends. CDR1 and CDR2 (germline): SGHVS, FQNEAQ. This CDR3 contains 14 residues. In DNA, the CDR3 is TGTGCCAGCAGCTTAGAGGTCCCGGGCTATGGCTACACCTTC. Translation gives CASSLEVPGYGYTF.

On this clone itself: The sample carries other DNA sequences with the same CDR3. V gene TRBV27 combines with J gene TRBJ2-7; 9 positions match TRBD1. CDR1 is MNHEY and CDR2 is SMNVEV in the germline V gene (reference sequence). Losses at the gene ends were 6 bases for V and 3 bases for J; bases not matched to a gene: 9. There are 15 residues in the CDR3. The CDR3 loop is CASSPRGQGVYEQYF. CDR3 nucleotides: TGTGCCAGCAGCCCAAGGGGACAGGGAGTCTACGAGCAGTACTTC.

The CDR3 nucleotides are TGCGCCAGCAGCTTAAGCGGGAGGGCCGGTTCCAGCGAGCAGTACTTC. Protein: CASSLSGRAGSSEQYF. The chain links TRBV5-1 to TRBJ2-7; 10 nucleotides align to TRBD2. Germline V gene sequence: CDR1 SGHRS, CDR2 YFSETQ. This CDR3 is 16 amino acids long. Trimming cost V 2 bases and J 6 bases; bases outside gene matches: 11. The whole variable domain, remainder taken from reference TRBV5-1 and TRBJ2-7, is KAGVTQTPRYLIKTRGQQVTLSCSPISGHRSVSWYQQTPGQGLQFLFEYFSETQRNKGNFPGRFSGRQFSNSRSEMNVSTLELGDSALYLCASSLSGRAGSSEQYFGPGTRLTVT.

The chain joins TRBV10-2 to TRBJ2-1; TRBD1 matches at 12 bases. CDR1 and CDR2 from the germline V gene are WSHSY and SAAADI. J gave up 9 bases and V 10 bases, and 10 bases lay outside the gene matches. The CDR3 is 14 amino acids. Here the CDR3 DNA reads TGCGCCACCACGGGACAGGGGGCATGGGGTGAGCAGTTCTTC. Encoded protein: CATTGQGAWGEQFF.

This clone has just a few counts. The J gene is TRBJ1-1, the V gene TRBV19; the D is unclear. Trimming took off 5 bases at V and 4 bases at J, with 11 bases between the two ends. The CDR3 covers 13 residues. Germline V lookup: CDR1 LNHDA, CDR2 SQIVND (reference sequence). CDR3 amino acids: CASSPMSGTEAFF. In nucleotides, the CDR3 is TGTGCCAGTAGTCCAATGTCGGGCACTGAAGCTTTCTTT.

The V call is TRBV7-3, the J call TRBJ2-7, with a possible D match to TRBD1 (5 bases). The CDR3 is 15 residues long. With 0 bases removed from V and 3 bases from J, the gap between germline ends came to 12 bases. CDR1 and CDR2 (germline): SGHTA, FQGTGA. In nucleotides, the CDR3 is TGTGCCAGCAGCTTAACGGCAGGGTTCGTCTACGAGCAGTACTTC. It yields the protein CASSLTAGFVYEQYF.

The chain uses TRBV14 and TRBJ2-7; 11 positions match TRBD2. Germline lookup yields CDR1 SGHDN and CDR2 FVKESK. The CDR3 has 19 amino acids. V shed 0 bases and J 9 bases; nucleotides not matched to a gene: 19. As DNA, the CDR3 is TGTGCCAGCAGCCAAGAGGGGATTGAGGAACTAGCGGGAGACCCTTTGCAGTACTTC. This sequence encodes CASSQEGIEELAGDPLQYF.

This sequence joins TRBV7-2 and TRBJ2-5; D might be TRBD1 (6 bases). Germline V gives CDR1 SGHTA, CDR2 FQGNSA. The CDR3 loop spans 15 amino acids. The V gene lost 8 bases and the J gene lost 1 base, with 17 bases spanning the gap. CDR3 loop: CASSQGKTSQETQYF. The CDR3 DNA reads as TGTGCCAGCTCCCAGGGGAAAACCTCCCAAGAGACCCAGTACTTC.

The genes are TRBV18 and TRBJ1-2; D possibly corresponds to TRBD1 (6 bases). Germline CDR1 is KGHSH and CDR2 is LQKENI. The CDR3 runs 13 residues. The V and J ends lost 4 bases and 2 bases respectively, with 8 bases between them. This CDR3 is CASSLDRNYGYTF. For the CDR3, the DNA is TGTGCCAGCTCACTCGACAGGAACTATGGCTACACCTTC.

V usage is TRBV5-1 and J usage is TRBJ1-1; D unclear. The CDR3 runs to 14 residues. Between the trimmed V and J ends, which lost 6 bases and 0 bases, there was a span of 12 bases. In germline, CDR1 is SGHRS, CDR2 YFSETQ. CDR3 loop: CASTPEGMNTEAFF. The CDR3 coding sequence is TGCGCCAGCACCCCTGAGGGAATGAACACTGAAGCTTTCTTT.

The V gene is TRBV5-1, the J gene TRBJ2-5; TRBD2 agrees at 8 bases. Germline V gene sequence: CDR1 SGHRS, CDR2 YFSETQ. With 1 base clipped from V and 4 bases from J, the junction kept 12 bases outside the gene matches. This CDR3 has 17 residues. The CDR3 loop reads CASSLSGLRREAETQYF. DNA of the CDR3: TGCGCCAGCAGCTTGTCGGGTTTAAGGCGGGAGGCAGAGACCCAGTACTTC.